This TCR beta chain was retrieved from a study of blood T cell repertoires in COVID-19. Study overall: Donors in the United States, Italy and Spain gave samples during acute or convalescent COVID-19. From T cells, B-cell-depleted T cells, or PBMCs came the material, which was cDNA or gDNA.

In Seattle, patients joined the study during active infection and were tracked longitudinally. This CDR3 is 18 amino acids long. V gave up 3 bases and J gave up 0 bases, with 18 bases separating them. Germline CDR1 reads KGHSH; CDR2 reads LQKENI. In the original processing: Reference gene primer amplification gave nucleated cell count estimates. The data were produced by immunoSEQ multiplex PCR, yet TCRdb's version contains in-frame clones alone and is incomplete. That table supplies the V and J calls and clone size; D and trimming were determined from the DNA. The sample contains over 90,000 clones, over 85% of which appear only once.

The receptor's source is a woman aged 45-60 years with COVID-19, enrolled during active disease. The sequencing sample was made of peripheral blood. The chain employs TRBV18 and TRBJ1-5, with D perhaps matching TRBD1 (6 bases). DNA for the CDR3: TGTGCCAGCTCACCGGAATCCTCGGGACACTATAGCAATCAGCCCCAGCATTTT. Its protein product is CASSPESSGHYSNQPQHF.